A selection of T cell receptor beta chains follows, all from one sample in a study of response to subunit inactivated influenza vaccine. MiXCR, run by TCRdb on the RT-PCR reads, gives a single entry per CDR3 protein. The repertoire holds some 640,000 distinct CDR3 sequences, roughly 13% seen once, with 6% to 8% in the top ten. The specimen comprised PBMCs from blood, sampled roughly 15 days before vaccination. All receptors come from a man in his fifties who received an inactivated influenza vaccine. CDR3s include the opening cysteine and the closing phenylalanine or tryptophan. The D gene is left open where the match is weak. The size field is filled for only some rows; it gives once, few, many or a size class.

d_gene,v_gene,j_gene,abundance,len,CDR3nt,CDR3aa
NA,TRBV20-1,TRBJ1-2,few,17,TGCAGTGCTAGAGATCCCTCGGGGTTTTCTTCCGACTATGGCTACACCTTC,CSARDPSGFSSDYGYTF
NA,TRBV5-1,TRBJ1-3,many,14,TGCGCCAGCAGCGAAGGGACACTTGGAAACACCATATATTTT,CASSEGTLGNTIYF
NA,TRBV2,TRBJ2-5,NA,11,TGTGCCAGCAGTGATTTAGAGACCCAGTACTTC,CASSDLETQYF
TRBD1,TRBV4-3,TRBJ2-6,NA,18,TGCGCCAGCAGCCAGATCGGGACAGGGAGGGGAGGGGCCAACGTCCTGACTTTC,CASSQIGTGRGGANVLTF
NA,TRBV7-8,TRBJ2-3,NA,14,TGTGCCAGCAGCTTCCTCTGGACTCAGGATACGCAGTATTTT,CASSFLWTQDTQYF
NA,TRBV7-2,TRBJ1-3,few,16,TGTGCCAGCAGCCCGGCCCGAGTGGGGTCGGGAAACACCATATATTTT,CASSPARVGSGNTIYF
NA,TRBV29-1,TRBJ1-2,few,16,TGCAGCGCCAGAACCGTAAACGTGGGGGGGAACTATGGCTACACCTTC,CSARTVNVGGNYGYTF
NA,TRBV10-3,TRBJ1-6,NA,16,TGTGCCATCAGTGAGTCTCGTGGCCAGACCGATTCACCCCTCCACTTT,CAISESRGQTDSPLHF
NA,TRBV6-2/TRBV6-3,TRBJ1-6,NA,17,TGTGCCAGCAGAACCCGACAGGAACACCAAATTAATTCACCCCTCCACTTT,CASRTRQEHQINSPLHF
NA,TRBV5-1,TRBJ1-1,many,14,TGCGCCAGCAGCTTGGTCCAGGGGCGAACTGAAGCTTTCTTT,CASSLVQGRTEAFF
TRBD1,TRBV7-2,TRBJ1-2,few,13,TGTGCCAGCAGTTCTGACAGGGTGAGCGGCTACACCTTC,CASSSDRVSGYTF
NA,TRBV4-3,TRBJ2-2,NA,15,TGCGCCAGCAGCCAAGTTGGGAGAGGTCCCGGGGAGCTGTTTTTT,CASSQVGRGPGELFF
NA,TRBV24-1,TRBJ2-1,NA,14,TGTGCCACCAGTGATTTTGGCACTTGGAATGAGCAGTTCTTC,CATSDFGTWNEQFF
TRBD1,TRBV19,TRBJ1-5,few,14,TGTGCCAGTAGTATGGGACAGTCCAATCAGCCCCAGCATTTT,CASSMGQSNQPQHF
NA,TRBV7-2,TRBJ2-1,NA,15,TGTGCCAGCAGCTTTTGGGGGACCCCAAACAATGAGCAGTTCTTC,CASSFWGTPNNEQFF
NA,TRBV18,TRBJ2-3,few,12,TGTGCCAGCTCACCCCCGCTAGGGTCGCAGTATTTT,CASSPPLGSQYF
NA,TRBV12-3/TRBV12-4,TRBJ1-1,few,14,TGTGCCAGCAGCCAGTTTGTTAGGAACACTGAAGCTTTCTTT,CASSQFVRNTEAFF
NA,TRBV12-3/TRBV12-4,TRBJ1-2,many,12,TGTGCCAGCAGTTTTGGTGGCTATGGCTACACCTTC,CASSFGGYGYTF
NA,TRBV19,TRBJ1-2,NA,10,TGTGCCAGCAGGGGTTATGGCTACACCTTC,CASRGYGYTF
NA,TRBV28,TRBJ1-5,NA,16,TGTGCCAGCATAACCATAGGGGGAGCTAGCAATCAGCCCCAGCATTTT,CASITIGGASNQPQHF
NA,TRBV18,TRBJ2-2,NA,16,TGTGCCAGCTCACCACCGAGTCAGGGAAGCACCGGGGAGCTGTTTTTT,CASSPPSQGSTGELFF
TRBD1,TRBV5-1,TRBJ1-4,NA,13,TGCGCCAGCAGTTCGACAGGGGGGGAAAAACTGTTTTTT,CASSSTGGEKLFF
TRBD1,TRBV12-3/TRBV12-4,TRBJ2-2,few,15,TGTGCCAGCAGTCCGGGACAGTACCTAACCGGGGAGCTGTTTTTT,CASSPGQYLTGELFF
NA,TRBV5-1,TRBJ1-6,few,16,TGCGCCAGCAGCCCACTTGGGGGGCCCAGTGATTCACCCCTCCACTTT,CASSPLGGPSDSPLHF
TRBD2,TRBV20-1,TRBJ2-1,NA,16,TGCAGTGCTCGTCCCGGGACTACAAACTCCTACAATGAGCAGTTCTTC,CSARPGTTNSYNEQFF
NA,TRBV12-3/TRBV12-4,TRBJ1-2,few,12,TGTGCCAGCAGGAAAACCTTGCATGGCTACACCTTC,CASRKTLHGYTF
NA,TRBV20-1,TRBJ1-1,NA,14,TGCAGTGCGCCCAAGAGGGGCGTTGGGACTGAAGCTTTCTTT,CSAPKRGVGTEAFF
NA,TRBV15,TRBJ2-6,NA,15,TGTGCCACCCAACCTCTGAGCTCTGGGGCCAACGTCCTGACTTTC,CATQPLSSGANVLTF
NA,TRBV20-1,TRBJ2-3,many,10,TGCAGTGCATACGGAGATACGCAGTATTTT,CSAYGDTQYF
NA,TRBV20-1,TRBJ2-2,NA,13,TGCAGTGCTAGCCCCTTTTACACCGGGGAGCTGTTTTTT,CSASPFYTGELFF
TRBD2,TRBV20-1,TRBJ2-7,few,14,TGCAGTGCTAGAGCCCTAGCGGGGTCCCACGAGCAGTACTTC,CSARALAGSHEQYF
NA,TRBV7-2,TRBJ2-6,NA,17,TGTGCCAGCAGCTTGGGACGCTTACTCTCTGGGGCCAACGTCCTGACTTTC,CASSLGRLLSGANVLTF
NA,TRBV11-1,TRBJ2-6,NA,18,TGTGCCAGCAGCTCCGTTCCTAGGGGGTACTCTGGGGCCAACGTCCTGACTTTC,CASSSVPRGYSGANVLTF
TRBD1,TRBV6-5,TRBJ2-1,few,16,TGTGCCAGCAGTTACTCTTCGGGACAGGGGGCTAGGGAGCAGTTCTTC,CASSYSSGQGAREQFF
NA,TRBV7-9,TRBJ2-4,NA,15,TGTGCCAGCAGCTTAGGACAGAACCAGAAAAACATTCAGTACTTC,CASSLGQNQKNIQYF
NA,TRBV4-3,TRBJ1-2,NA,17,TGCGCCAGCAGCGAACAAGCCGGGGAGGATCGGCTCGACGGCTACACCTTC,CASSEQAGEDRLDGYTF
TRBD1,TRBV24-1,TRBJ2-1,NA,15,TGTGCCACCAGTGATTCGGGACAGGCCTACAATGAGCAGTTCTTC,CATSDSGQAYNEQFF
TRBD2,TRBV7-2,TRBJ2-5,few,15,TGTGCCAGCAGCTTAGCAAGGGGACTAGAAGAGACCCAGTACTTC,CASSLARGLEETQYF
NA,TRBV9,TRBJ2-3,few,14,TGTGCCAGCACCGTAGGGGCCCGTGGGGATACGCAGTATTTT,CASTVGARGDTQYF
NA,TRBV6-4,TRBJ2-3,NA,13,TGTGCCAGCAGTGACCGGAACACAGATACGCAGTATTTT,CASSDRNTDTQYF